The clone carrying this T cell receptor beta chain showed up just once. This entry is derived from a study of blood T cell repertoires in COVID-19. Study-wide background: PBMCs, B-cell-depleted T cells, or T cells provided the cDNA or gDNA that made up the material.

CDR1 and CDR2 (germline): ENHRY, SYGVKD. CDR3 length equals 16 residues. V lost 5 bases to trimming and J lost 2 bases; unmatched junction nucleotides: 6. In the original analysis: Reference gene primer amplification gave estimated nucleated cell counts. TCRdb keeps only in-frame clones here, not all; method: immunoSEQ multiplex PCR. That table gives V, J and clone size, and the DNA gave D and trimming. The table records 390,000 or so clones, roughly 89% of them present only once. This chain connects TRBV10-3 to TRBJ2-5, with 12 bases lining up with TRBD2. The source material was peripheral blood. The origin of this receptor is a woman in her thirties with active or convalescent COVID-19. The CDR3 nucleotides read TGTGCCATCAGTCCTCGGACTAGCGGGGATCAAGAGACCCAGTACTTC. Protein sequence: CAISPRTSGDQETQYF.